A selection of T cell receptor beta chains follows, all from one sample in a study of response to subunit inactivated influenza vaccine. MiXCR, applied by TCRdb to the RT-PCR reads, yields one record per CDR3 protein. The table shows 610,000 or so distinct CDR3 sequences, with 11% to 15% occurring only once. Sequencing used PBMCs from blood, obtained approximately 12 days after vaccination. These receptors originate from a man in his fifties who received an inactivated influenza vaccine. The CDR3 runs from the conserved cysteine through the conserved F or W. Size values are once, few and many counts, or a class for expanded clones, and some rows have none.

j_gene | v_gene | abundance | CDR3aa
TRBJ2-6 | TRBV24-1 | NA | CATSDSRSPGANVLTF
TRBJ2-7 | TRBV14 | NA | CASSHAREQYF
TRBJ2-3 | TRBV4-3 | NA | CASSQEAHTDTQYF
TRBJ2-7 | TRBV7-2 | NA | CASSSNGVNPSYEQYF
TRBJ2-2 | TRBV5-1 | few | CASSLRRLMAAANTGELFF
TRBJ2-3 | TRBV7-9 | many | CASSSLLTGVTDTQYF
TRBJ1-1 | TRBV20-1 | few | CSARDSRGSTEAFF
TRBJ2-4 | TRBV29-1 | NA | CSVDPSGSKNIQYF
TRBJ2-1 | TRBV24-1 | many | CATSDNSPGLAGNEQFF
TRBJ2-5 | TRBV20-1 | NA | CSASRLAGGFRETQYF
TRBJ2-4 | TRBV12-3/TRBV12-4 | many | CASRDGLKNIQYF
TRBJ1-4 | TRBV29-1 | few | CSVGRSNEKLFF
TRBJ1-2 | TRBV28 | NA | CASSLLEYGYTF
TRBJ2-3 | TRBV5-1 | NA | CASSSNRQDTDTQYF
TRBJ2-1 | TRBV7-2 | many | CASSPRGGNNEQFF